Listed here are 21 T cell receptor beta chains from one sample, sequenced in a study of T cell responses to AZD1222 COVID-19 vaccine. Profiled with immunoSEQ multiplex PCR; TCRdb holds only in-frame clones, not every one. The table lists 250,000 or so clones, approximately 93% of them singletons. The sample consisted of peripheral blood, taken on day 0 of AZD1222 vaccination. Source of these receptors: an adult in good health.

Only a few counts were recorded for this clone. This sequence joins TRBV9 and TRBJ2-1, with 8 positions matching TRBD1. V was pared by 5 bases and J by 5 bases, with 9 bases of the junction left unmatched. CDR3 length: 15 residues. In germline, CDR1 is SGDLS, CDR2 YYNGEE. CDR3: CASSPRQGSNNEQFF. DNA for the CDR3: TGTGCCAGCAGTCCCAGACAGGGGTCTAACAATGAGCAGTTCTTC.

V usage is TRBV9 and J usage is TRBJ2-1, with 10 bases matching TRBD2. The CDR3 spans 15 residues. The trim removed 0 bases at V and 6 bases at J, leaving 3 bases unmatched. Germline CDR1 reads SGDLS; CDR2 reads YYNGEE. In DNA, the CDR3 is TGTGCCAGCAGCGTAGGAGCGGGGGGGCTCAATGAGCAGTTCTTC. This sequence encodes CASSVGAGGLNEQFF.

The CDR3 here is CASSQGVGGFAEAFF. CDR3 DNA: TGTGCCAGCAGCCAAGGGGTAGGAGGGTTTGCGGAAGCTTTCTTT. The rearrangement links TRBV3-1 (or the pseudogene TRBV3-2) to TRBJ1-1; no definite D call. V was shortened by 1 base and J by 8 bases, with 17 bases between the two germline ends. This CDR3 has 15 amino acids. Germline CDR1 is LGHDT and CDR2 is YNNKEL (reference sequence).

CDR3 in amino acids: CASSLGQGIYNEQFF. CDR3 DNA sequence: TGTGCCAGCAGCTTAGGACAGGGGATTTACAATGAGCAGTTCTTC. This sequence joins TRBV5-4 and TRBJ2-1; 9 positions match TRBD1. Germline V gives CDR1 SGHNT, CDR2 YYREEE (reference sequence). The CDR3 runs to 15 residues. V lost 2 bases to trimming and J lost 4 bases; unmatched junction nucleotides: 4.

The chain links TRBV4-3 to TRBJ1-4, with TRBD1 identical over 8 bases. The CDR3 is made up of 16 amino acids. The trim removed 1 base at V and 1 base at J, leaving 2 bases unmatched. Germline-derived CDR1 and CDR2 are LGHNA and YSLEER. The CDR3 is CASSQGQGQTNEKLFF. The CDR3 nucleotides read TGCGCCAGCAGCCAAGGACAGGGGCAAACTAATGAAAAACTGTTTTTT.

The chain combines TRBV28 with TRBJ1-3, with D uncertain. This CDR3 is built from 13 residues. CDR1 and CDR2 from the germline V gene are MDHEN and SYDVKM. The V end was cut by 2 bases, the J end by 6 bases, with 8 bases between. Here the CDR3 reads CASSLHISNTIYF. CDR3 in DNA: TGTGCCAGCAGTTTACACATTTCAAACACCATATATTTT.

J is TRBJ2-3 and V is TRBV18, with TRBD1 matching over 10 bases. With 2 bases clipped from V and 4 bases from J, the junction kept 3 bases outside the gene matches. This CDR3 spans 15 amino acids. Germline CDR1 is KGHSH and CDR2 is LQKENI. In nucleotides, the CDR3 is TGTGCCAGCTCACCAGACAGGGGGCTGGCAGATACGCAGTATTTT. Residues: CASSPDRGLADTQYF.

The rearrangement joins TRBV7-2 to TRBJ2-1, with 7 bases lining up with TRBD2. Unmatched junction bases numbered 5, after V lost 3 bases and J lost 6 bases. The germline V gene encodes CDR1 SGHTA and CDR2 FQGNSA. CDR3 length equals 14 residues. DNA of the CDR3: TGTGCCAGCAGCTTTGGGGGAGGGCCCAATGAGCAGTTCTTC. It yields the protein CASSFGGGPNEQFF.

The genes are TRBV19 and TRBJ1-5; D remains ambiguous. Trimming removed 2 bases at V and 7 bases at J, with 15 bases between. Per germline, CDR1 LNHDA and CDR2 SQIVND (reference sequence). The CDR3 is 15 amino acids. In nucleotides, the CDR3 is TGTGCCAGTAGTATAAGTGTCCCCTACCCACAGCCCCAGCATTTT. The encoded protein is CASSISVPYPQPQHF.

The CDR3 sequence: CASSQLSGYEQYF. DNA of the CDR3: TGTGCCAGCAGCCAATTATCGGGCTACGAGCAGTACTTC. The chain is built from TRBV3-1 (or the pseudogene TRBV3-2) and TRBJ2-7, with D unresolved. Germline-derived CDR1 and CDR2 are LGHDT and YNNKEL (reference sequence). V dropped 2 bases and J dropped 3 bases, with 8 bases sitting between them. The length of the CDR3 is 13 residues.

This rearrangement joins TRBV27 to TRBJ1-6, with D possibly matching TRBD1 (6 bases). V lost 7 bases and J lost 7, with 23 bases in between. This CDR3 has 17 residues. Looked up from germline, CDR1 is MNHEY and CDR2 is SMNVEV (reference sequence). Here the CDR3 reads CASNPPQGRGHNSPLHF. As DNA, the CDR3 is TGTGCCAGCAATCCACCACAAGGGCGGGGGCACAATTCACCCCTCCACTTT.

The chain couples TRBV3-1 (or the pseudogene TRBV3-2) to TRBJ2-7; 8 bases fit TRBD1. V shed 6 bases and J 3 bases; nucleotides not matched to a gene: 10. The CDR3 totals 15 residues. Germline V lookup: CDR1 LGHDT, CDR2 YNNKEL (reference sequence). This chain's CDR3 is CASRHTGGRGYEQYF. CDR3 DNA sequence: TGTGCCAGCAGACATACAGGGGGTCGGGGCTACGAGCAGTACTTC.

The chain is built from TRBV7-9 and TRBJ1-1; D is undetermined. The CDR3 extends over 13 amino acids. The germline V gene has CDR1 SEHNR and CDR2 FQNEAQ (reference sequence). Trimming left V 7 bases short and J 1 base short, with 10 bases between. The CDR3 DNA follows: TGTGCCAGCACCCTGGAGGGGAACACTGAAGCTTTCTTT. Encoded protein: CASTLEGNTEAFF.

The chain joins TRBV28 to TRBJ2-3, with D perhaps TRBD2 (6 bases). This CDR3 region has 12 residues. The germline CDR1 and CDR2 sequences are MDHEN and SYDVKM. V dropped 11 bases and J dropped 1 base, with 10 bases sitting between them. Written as DNA, the CDR3 is TGTGCCTGCTCGGGGGGCACAGATACGCAGTATTTT. Protein sequence: CACSGGTDTQYF.

This clone appeared a single time. CDR3 bases: TGTGCCAGCAGGATTACAGGGTTGGAAGAGACCCAGTACTTC. Amino acid sequence: CASRITGLEETQYF. The chain employs TRBV3-1 (or the pseudogene TRBV3-2) and TRBJ2-5, with D possibly TRBD1 on 6 matching bases. Trimming stripped 6 bases from V and 3 bases from J, with 14 bases between. This CDR3 region has 14 residues. Germline V lookup: CDR1 LGHDT, CDR2 YNNKEL (reference sequence).

CDR3 coding DNA: TGTGCCAGCAGTGGATCGACAGGGGGGTGGACTGAAGCTTTCTTT. This codes for CASSGSTGGWTEAFF. The chain recombines TRBV27 with TRBJ1-1; 9 bases map to TRBD1. Germline V CDR1 and CDR2: MNHEY, SMNVEV (reference sequence). This CDR3 has 15 amino acids. V gave up 5 bases and J gave up 5 bases; unmatched junction bases: 9.

V usage is TRBV6-5 and J usage is TRBJ2-7; no clear D. V was cut by 4 bases and J by 5 bases, with 6 bases left in between. Per the germline V gene, CDR1 is MNHEY and CDR2 is SVGAGI. The length of the CDR3 is 11 residues. CDR3 residues: CASSWGNEQYF. The CDR3 DNA reads TGTGCCAGCAGTTGGGGTAACGAGCAGTACTTC.

This chain joins TRBV5-1 and TRBJ1-4; 11 bases are a match to TRBD1. V lost 4 bases, J lost 7 bases, and 9 bases stayed unmatched. The CDR3 length is 16 residues. Germline-derived CDR1 and CDR2 are SGHRS and YFSETQ. CDR3 DNA: TGCGCCAGCAGCCTGGGGGCCGGGACAGGGGGTGAAAAACTGTTTTTT. Protein product: CASSLGAGTGGEKLFF.

This clone came up once. The chain recombines TRBV11-2 with TRBJ2-3; D is unresolved. The V gene lost 3 bases and the J gene lost 4 bases, with 8 bases spanning the gap. Germline loops: CDR1 SGHAT, CDR2 FQNNGV. The CDR3 is 13 amino acids. CDR3 in DNA: TGTGCCAGCAGCTTTAGGGCCCCAGATACGCAGTATTTT. It translates to CASSFRAPDTQYF.

J is TRBJ1-2 and V is TRBV18; unclear D gene. Germline loops: CDR1 KGHSH, CDR2 LQKENI. The CDR3 has 14 amino acids. Trimming removed 2 bases at V and 3 bases at J, with 10 bases between. The CDR3 is CASSPNGDYYGYTF. CDR3 DNA sequence: TGTGCCAGCTCACCAAATGGGGATTACTATGGCTACACCTTC.

The rearrangement uses TRBV9 and TRBJ2-1; D possibly corresponds to TRBD1 (5 bases). Germline V gene sequence: CDR1 SGDLS, CDR2 YYNGEE. The CDR3 loop spans 16 amino acids. V was pared by 4 bases and J by 4 bases, with 18 bases between. The CDR3 reads CASSTLTQDKYNEQFF. Written as DNA, the CDR3 is TGTGCCAGCAGCACCCTGACACAGGACAAATACAATGAGCAGTTCTTC.